This T cell receptor (beta chain) was captured by sequencing in a study of blood T cell repertoires in COVID-19. Study context: Italy, Spain and the United States were the sources of the convalescent and acute COVID-19 samples. PBMCs, B-cell-depleted T cells, or T cells were the source of the cDNA or gDNA that made up the material.

Per the original methods: Counts of nucleated cells, estimated from reference gene primer amplification, were obtained. Sequencing used immunoSEQ multiplex PCR; TCRdb keeps in-frame clones, though not all of them. V and J calls and clone size are as listed in that table; D and trimming were resolved from the DNA. Among around 86,000 clones listed, around four fifths were seen once. This CDR3 contains 14 residues. Per germline, CDR1 MDHEN and CDR2 SYDVKM. Trimming cost V 3 bases and J 8 bases, with 13 bases left between them. The table lists this clone with a count of one. The sequence was collected from a human donor in a cohort sampled during active COVID-19. The sequenced material came from peripheral blood. The V gene is TRBV28, the J gene TRBJ1-4; D remains unclear. The chain's CDR3 is CASSLDVGREKLFF. The DNA for the CDR3 is TGTGCCAGCAGTTTGGACGTCGGGAGGGAAAAACTGTTTTTT.